This T cell receptor beta chain is drawn from a study of blood T cell repertoires in COVID-19. The length of the CDR3 is 15 residues. Deletions cut 4 bases from V and 0 bases from J, with 12 bases between. CDR1 and CDR2 from the germline V gene are KGHSH and LQKENI. Assay used: immunoSEQ multiplex PCR; TCRdb lists only in-frame clones, some missing. This table has about 180,000 clones, 84% appearing once. Sample: PBMCs or T cells enriched from blood (not recorded which). This chain uses TRBV18 with TRBJ1-2; tentative D call: TRBD1 (5 bases). The TCR originated in a man in his forties or fifties who had recovered from COVID-19. The chain's CDR3 is CASSLQAKANYGYTF. CDR3 nucleotides: TGTGCCAGCTCACTACAGGCGAAAGCTAACTATGGCTACACCTTC.